This T cell receptor (beta chain) was sequenced in a study of blood T cell repertoires in COVID-19. Repertoires were generated with immunoSEQ multiplex PCR, while TCRdb's copy carries only in-frame clones and drops some. The sample records 65,000 to 90,000 clones, 88% being singletons. This clone was seen only once. The CDR3 has 14 residues. V gave up 2 bases and J gave up 1 base, with 8 bases separating them. Germline CDR1 and CDR2: MNHEY and SVGAGI. This chain connects TRBV6-5 to TRBJ1-2, with a possible D match to TRBD1 (5 bases). This receptor was obtained from an elderly woman with acute or convalescent COVID-19. Sequencing input: peripheral blood. The CDR3 is CASSYRQGNYGYTF. The CDR3 bases are TGTGCCAGCAGTTACAGGCAGGGTAACTATGGCTACACCTTC.